This T cell receptor beta chain was sequenced for a study of blood T cell repertoires in COVID-19. Study-level background: COVID-19 samples collected from the United States, Italy and Spain covered acute and convalescent phases.

Original processing methods: Cell counts per sample came from amplifying reference gene primers. Clones were read by immunoSEQ multiplex PCR, and TCRdb kept only the in-frame ones, dropping some. V and J calls and clone size are given by that table; D and trimming were obtained from the DNA. This sample has 200,000 to 250,000 clones; around 90% occur once, and the top ten carry more than 10%. This CDR3 is 14 amino acids long. Between the trimmed V and J ends, which lost 1 base and 2 bases, there was a span of 9 bases. CDR1 SGHTS and CDR2 YDEGEE come from the germline V gene. The source is a man in his thirties or forties who had recovered from COVID-19. The J gene is TRBJ1-1, the V gene TRBV5-8; possibly TRBD1 for D (6 bases). The sequenced sample was PBMCs or T cells enriched from blood (not recorded which). CDR3 amino acids: CASSLWGQNTEAFF. As DNA, the CDR3 is TGTGCCAGCAGCTTGTGGGGACAAAACACTGAAGCTTTCTTT.